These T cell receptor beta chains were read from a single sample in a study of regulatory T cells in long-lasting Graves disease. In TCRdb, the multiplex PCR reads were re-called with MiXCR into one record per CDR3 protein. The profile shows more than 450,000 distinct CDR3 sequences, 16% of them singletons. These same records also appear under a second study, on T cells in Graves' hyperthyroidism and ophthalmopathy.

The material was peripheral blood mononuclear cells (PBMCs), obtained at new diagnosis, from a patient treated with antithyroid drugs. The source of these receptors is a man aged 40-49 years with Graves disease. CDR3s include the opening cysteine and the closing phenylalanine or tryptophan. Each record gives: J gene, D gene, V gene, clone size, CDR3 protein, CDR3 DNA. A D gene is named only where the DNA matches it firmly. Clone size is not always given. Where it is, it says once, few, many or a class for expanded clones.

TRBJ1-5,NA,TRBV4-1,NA,CASSQDLYGVQPQHF,TGCGCCAGCAGCCAAGATCTGTATGGGGTTCAGCCCCAGCATTTT
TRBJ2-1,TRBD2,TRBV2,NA,CASTKRTSGRTYNEQFF,TGTGCCAGCACCAAACGGACTAGCGGGAGGACCTACAATGAGCAGTTCTTC
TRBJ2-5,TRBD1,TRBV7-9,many,CASSSNRGETQYF,TGTGCCAGCAGCTCTAACAGGGGGGAGACCCAGTACTTC
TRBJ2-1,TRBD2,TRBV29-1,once,CSVFGTSGREAYNEQFF,TGCAGCGTTTTCGGGACTAGCGGGAGGGAGGCCTACAATGAGCAGTTCTTC
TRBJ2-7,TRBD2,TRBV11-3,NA,CASSRLAGVNLREQYF,TGTGCCAGCAGCCGACTAGCGGGAGTTAACCTACGGGAGCAGTACTTC
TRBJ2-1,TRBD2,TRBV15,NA,CATSRSNSGRTGNEQFF,TGTGCCACCAGCAGGTCGAATAGCGGGAGGACCGGCAATGAGCAGTTCTTC
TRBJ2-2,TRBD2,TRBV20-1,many,CSASGGNTGELFF,TGCAGTGCGAGCGGGGGGAACACCGGGGAGCTGTTTTTT
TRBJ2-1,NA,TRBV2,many,CASSEWRGGNEQFF,TGTGCCAGCAGTGAGTGGAGAGGGGGCAATGAGCAGTTCTTC
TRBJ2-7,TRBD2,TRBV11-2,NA,CASGVLAGGTYEQYF,TGTGCCAGCGGGGTACTAGCGGGAGGCACCTACGAGCAGTACTTC
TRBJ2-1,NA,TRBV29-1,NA,CSVVRGAISYNEQFF,TGCAGCGTTGTCAGGGGGGCAATCTCCTACAATGAGCAGTTCTTC
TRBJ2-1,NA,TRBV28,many,CASSFETQSYNEQFF,TGTGCCAGCAGTTTCGAGACTCAGTCCTACAATGAGCAGTTCTTC
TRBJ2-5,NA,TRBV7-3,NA,CASSLRVGDLETQYF,TGTGCCAGCAGCTTAAGGGTTGGGGATTTGGAGACCCAGTACTTC
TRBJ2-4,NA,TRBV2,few,CASRAGGTKNIQYF,TGTGCCAGCAGGGCGGGTGGAACCAAAAACATTCAGTACTTC
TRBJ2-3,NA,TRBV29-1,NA,CSVEGAPRVTDTQYF,TGCAGCGTTGAAGGGGCCCCACGAGTAACAGATACGCAGTATTTT
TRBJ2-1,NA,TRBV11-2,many,CASSLDLGRVGDEQFF,TGTGCCAGCAGCTTAGATCTTGGCAGGGTGGGGGATGAGCAGTTCTTC
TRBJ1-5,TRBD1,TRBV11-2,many,CASSLVGDRGHQPQHF,TGTGCCAGCAGCTTAGTTGGTGACAGGGGGCATCAGCCCCAGCATTTT
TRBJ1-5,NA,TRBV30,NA,CAWSSERSSNQPQHF,TGTGCCTGGAGTTCTGAAAGAAGTAGCAATCAGCCCCAGCATTTT
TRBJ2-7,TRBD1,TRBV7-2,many,CASSYWDRDGRQYF,TGTGCCAGCAGCTATTGGGACAGGGATGGTAGGCAGTACTTC
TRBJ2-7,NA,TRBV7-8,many,CASSLAAQYYEQYF,TGTGCCAGCAGCTTAGCGGCCCAGTACTACGAGCAGTACTTC
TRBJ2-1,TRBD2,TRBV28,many,CASSYPASSGRGSYNEQFF,TGTGCCAGCAGTTACCCCGCCTCTAGCGGGAGGGGCTCCTACAATGAGCAGTTCTTC
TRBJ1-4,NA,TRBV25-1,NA,CASSESTGRSEKLFF,TGTGCCAGCAGTGAGTCGACAGGCAGGTCTGAAAAACTGTTTTTT
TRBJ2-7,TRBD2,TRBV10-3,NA,CAISESPGLAGAEQYF,TGTGCCATCAGTGAGAGCCCGGGACTAGCGGGAGCAGAGCAGTACTTC
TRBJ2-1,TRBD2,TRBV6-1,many,CASKTSGTYNEQFF,TGTGCCTCCAAGACTAGCGGGACCTACAATGAGCAGTTCTTC
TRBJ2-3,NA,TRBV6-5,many,CASSYRDSTDTQYF,TGTGCCAGCAGTTACCGGGACAGCACAGATACGCAGTATTTT
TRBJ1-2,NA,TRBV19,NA,CASSAGLTLVRGYTF,TGTGCCAGTAGTGCAGGACTGACTCTCGTTCGGGGCTACACCTTC
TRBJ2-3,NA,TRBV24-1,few,CATSDPRTSPGTDTQYF,TGTGCCACCAGTGACCCTAGGACAAGCCCTGGTACAGATACGCAGTATTTT
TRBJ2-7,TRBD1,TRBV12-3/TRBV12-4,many,CASRLTGNEQYF,TGTGCCAGCAGGCTGACAGGGAACGAGCAGTACTTC
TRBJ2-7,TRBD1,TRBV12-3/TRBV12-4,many,CASSLVGRGSREQYF,TGTGCCAGCAGTTTAGTTGGCAGGGGGTCACGCGAGCAGTACTTC
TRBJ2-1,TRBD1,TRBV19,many,CASSILGTGANEQFF,TGTGCCAGTAGTATACTTGGGACAGGGGCGAATGAGCAGTTCTTC
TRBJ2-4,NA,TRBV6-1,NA,CASSERGAPKNIQYF,TGTGCCAGCAGTGAACGGGGGGCACCCAAAAACATTCAGTACTTC
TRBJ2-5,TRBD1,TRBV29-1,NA,CSVTTGVETQYF,TGCAGCGTCACGACAGGGGTAGAGACCCAGTACTTC
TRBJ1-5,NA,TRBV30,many,CAWSVGGYQPQHF,TGTGCCTGGAGTGTGGGGGGGTATCAGCCCCAGCATTTT
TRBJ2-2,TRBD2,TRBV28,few,CASRDVSGRENTGELFF,TGTGCCAGCAGGGACGTCAGCGGGAGGGAGAACACCGGGGAGCTGTTTTTT
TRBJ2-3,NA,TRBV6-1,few,CTSSPSGAKVDTQYF,TGTACCAGCAGTCCGAGCGGAGCGAAAGTAGATACGCAGTATTTT
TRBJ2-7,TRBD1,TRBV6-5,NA,CASSYSGTVTYEQYF,TGTGCCAGCAGTTACTCCGGGACAGTCACCTACGAGCAGTACTTC
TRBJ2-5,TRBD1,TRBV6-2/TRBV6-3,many,CASSPSTGGEETQYF,TGTGCCAGCAGCCCGTCTACAGGGGGAGAAGAGACCCAGTACTTC
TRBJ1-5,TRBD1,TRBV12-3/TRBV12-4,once,CASRPGQYQPQHF,TGTGCCAGCAGGCCGGGACAGTACCAGCCCCAGCATTTT
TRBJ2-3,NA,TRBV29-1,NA,CSVGTSTSTDTQYF,TGCAGCGTGGGGACAAGTACTAGCACAGATACGCAGTATTTT
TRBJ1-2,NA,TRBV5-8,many,CASRVRTEPYGYTF,TGTGCCAGCAGGGTCCGGACGGAGCCCTATGGCTACACCTTC
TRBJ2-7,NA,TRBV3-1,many,CASSQPGQSYEQYF,TGTGCCAGCAGCCAACCCGGACAGTCCTACGAGCAGTACTTC
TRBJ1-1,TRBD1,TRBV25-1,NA,CASSDQGARREAFF,TGTGCCAGCAGTGACCAGGGGGCGCGGCGTGAAGCTTTCTTT